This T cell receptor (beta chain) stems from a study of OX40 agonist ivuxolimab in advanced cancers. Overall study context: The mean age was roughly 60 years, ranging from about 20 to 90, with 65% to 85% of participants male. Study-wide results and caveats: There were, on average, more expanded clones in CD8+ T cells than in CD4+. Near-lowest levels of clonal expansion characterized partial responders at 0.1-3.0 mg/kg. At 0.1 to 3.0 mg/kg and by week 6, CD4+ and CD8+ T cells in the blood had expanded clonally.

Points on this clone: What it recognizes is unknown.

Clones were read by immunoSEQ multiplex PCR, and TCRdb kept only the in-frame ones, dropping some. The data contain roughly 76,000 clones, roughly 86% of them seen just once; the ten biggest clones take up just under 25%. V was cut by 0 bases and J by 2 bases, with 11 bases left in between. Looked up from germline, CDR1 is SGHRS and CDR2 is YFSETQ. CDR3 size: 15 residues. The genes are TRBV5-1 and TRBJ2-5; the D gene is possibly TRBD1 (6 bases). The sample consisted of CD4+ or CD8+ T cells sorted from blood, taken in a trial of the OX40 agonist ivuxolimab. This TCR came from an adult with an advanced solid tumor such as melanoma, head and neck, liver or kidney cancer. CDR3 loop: CASSLASGEQETQYF. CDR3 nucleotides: TGCGCCAGCAGCTTGGCGTCAGGGGAGCAAGAGACCCAGTACTTC.